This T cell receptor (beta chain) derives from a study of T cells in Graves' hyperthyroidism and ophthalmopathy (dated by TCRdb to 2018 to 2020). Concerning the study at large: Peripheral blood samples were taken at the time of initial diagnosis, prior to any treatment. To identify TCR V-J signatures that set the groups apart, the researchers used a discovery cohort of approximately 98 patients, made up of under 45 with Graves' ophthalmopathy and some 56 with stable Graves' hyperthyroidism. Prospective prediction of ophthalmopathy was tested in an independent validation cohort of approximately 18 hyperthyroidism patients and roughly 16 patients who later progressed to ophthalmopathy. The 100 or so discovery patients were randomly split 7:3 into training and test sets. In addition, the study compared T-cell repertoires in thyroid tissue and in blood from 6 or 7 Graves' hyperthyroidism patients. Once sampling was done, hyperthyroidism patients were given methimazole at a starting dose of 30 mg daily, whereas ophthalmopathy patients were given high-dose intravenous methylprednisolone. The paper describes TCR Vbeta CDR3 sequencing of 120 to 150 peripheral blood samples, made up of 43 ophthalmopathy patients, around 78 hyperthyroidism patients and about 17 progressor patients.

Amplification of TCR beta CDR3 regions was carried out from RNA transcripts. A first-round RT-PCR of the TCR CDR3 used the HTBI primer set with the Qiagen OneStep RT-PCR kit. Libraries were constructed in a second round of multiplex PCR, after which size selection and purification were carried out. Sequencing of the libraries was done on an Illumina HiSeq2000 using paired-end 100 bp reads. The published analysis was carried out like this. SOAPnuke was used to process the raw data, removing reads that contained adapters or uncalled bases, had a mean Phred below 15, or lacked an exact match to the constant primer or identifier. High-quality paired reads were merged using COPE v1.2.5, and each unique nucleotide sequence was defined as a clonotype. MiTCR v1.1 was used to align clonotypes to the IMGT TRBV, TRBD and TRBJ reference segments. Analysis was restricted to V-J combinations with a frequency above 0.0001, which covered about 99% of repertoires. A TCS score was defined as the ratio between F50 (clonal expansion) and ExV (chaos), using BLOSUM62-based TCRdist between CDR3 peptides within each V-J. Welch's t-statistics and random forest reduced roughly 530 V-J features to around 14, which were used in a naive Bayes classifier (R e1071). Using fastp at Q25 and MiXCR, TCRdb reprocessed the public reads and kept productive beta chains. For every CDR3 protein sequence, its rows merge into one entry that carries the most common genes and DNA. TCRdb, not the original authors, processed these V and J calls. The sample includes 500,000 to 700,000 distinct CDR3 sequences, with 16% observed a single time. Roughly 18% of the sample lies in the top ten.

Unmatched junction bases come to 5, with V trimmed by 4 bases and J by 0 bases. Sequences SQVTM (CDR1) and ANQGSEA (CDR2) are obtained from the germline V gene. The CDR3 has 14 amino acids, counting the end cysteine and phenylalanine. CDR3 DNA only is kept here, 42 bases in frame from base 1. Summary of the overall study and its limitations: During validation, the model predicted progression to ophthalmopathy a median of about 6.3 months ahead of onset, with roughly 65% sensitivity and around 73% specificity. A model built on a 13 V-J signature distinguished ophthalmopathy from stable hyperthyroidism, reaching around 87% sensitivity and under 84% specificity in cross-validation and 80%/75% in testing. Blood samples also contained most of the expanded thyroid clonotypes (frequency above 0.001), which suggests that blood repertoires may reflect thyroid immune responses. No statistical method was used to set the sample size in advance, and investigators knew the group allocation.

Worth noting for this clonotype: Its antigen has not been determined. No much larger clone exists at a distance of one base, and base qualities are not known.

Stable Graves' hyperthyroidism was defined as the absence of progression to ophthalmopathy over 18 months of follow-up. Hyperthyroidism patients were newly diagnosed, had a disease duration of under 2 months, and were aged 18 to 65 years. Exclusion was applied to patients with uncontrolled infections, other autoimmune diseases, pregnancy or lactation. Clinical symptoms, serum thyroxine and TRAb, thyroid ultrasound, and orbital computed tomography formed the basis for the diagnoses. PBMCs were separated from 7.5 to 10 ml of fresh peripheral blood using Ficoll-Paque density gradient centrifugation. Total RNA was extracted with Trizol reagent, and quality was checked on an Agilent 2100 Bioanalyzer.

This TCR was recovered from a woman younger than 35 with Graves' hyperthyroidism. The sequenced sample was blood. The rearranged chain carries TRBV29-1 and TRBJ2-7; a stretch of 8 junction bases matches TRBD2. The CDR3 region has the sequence CSVGVAGLSYEQYF. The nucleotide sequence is TGCAGCGTTGGAGTAGCGGGACTCTCCTACGAGCAGTACTTC.